Below are 28 T cell receptor beta chains sequenced from a single sample in a study of spatial heterogeneity in lung cancer. Time point given: sample taken at primary tumor resection. Sequencing of whole RNA from tumor, nontumor lung or frozen PBMC involved no sorting. TCRdb reanalysed the 5' RACE reads using MiXCR and keeps one entry per CDR3 protein. The sample has 50,000 to 65,000 distinct CDR3 sequences, about 8% seen once. The specimen comprised PBMCs, sampled at surgery. These receptors came from a female donor with early-stage non-small cell lung cancer.

This clonotype was seen repeatedly, ten times or more. The chain links TRBV20-1 to TRBJ1-1; TRBD1 is a possible D gene (6 bases). This CDR3 region has 15 residues. V was pared by 1 base and J by 1 base, with 13 bases between. Germline V gene data show CDR1 as DFQATT and CDR2 as SNEGSKA (reference sequence). DNA of the CDR3: TGCAGTGCTAGAGGGTGGGACACCCAGAACACTGAAGCTTTCTTT. Encoded protein: CSARGWDTQNTEAFF.

The sample holds many counts of this clonotype. This rearrangement joins TRBV25-1 to TRBJ1-1, with TRBD1 as a possible D gene (5 bases). The CDR3 has 12 residues. Germline CDR1 and CDR2: MGHDK and SYGVNS. Trimming took 7 bases from V and 8 from J, leaving 14 bases between them. Here the CDR3 reads CASTTFRGEAFF. The CDR3 coding sequence is TGTGCCAGCACTACTTTTCGGGGGGAAGCTTTCTTT.

This clonotype was recorded a few times. CDR3 loop: CSARSPAGADNEQFF. DNA for the CDR3: TGCAGTGCTAGGTCCCCCGCGGGAGCGGACAATGAGCAGTTCTTC. V gene TRBV20-1 combines with J gene TRBJ2-1; 7 nucleotides agree with TRBD2. This CDR3 has 15 residues. Germline CDR1 and CDR2: DFQATT and SNEGSKA (reference sequence). Trimming removed 3 bases from V and 5 bases from J; junction bases left unmatched: 10.

This clonotype was seen ten or more times. V and J are TRBV29-1 and TRBJ1-2; 7 nucleotides align to TRBD1. Germline CDR1 is SQVTM and CDR2 is ANQGSEA. V was clipped by 2 bases and J by 2 bases; unmatched bases: 5. CDR3 length equals 14 residues. CDR3 in DNA: TGCAGCGTTGAAACAGGGGTCGTCAACTATGGCTACACCTTC. Amino acids: CSVETGVVNYGYTF.

This chain uses TRBV24-1 with TRBJ2-5; D is possibly TRBD2 (7 bases). The CDR3 contains 16 residues. Germline-derived CDR1 and CDR2 are KGHDR and SFDVKD. The V gene lost 3 bases and the J gene lost 1 base, with 14 bases spanning the gap. The CDR3 DNA reads TGTGCCACCAGTGATCCTACTCGGGGGGCCCAAGAGACCCAGTACTTC. It translates to CATSDPTRGAQETQYF.

Ten or more counts support this clonotype. The J gene is TRBJ2-2, the V gene TRBV12-3 or TRBV12-4; TRBD1 agrees at 9 bases. This CDR3 is built from 16 residues. V lost 6 bases and J lost 4; bases outside the gene matches: 9. CDR3 protein: CASSPNTGGPTGELFF. CDR3 nucleotide sequence: TGTGCCAGCAGCCCGAACACAGGGGGCCCCACCGGGGAGCTGTTTTTT.

In this sample, this clonotype turned up a few times. The chain's CDR3 is CASIGDEQFF. The CDR3 DNA reads as TGTGCCTCTATAGGGGATGAGCAGTTCTTC. The chain couples TRBV25-1 to TRBJ2-1, with D tentatively TRBD1 (5 bases). CDR1 is MGHDK and CDR2 is SYGVNS in the germline V gene. The CDR3 runs to 10 residues. Trimming left V 11 bases short and J 8 bases short, with 10 bases between.

This clonotype is medium-sized within its sample. Written as DNA, the CDR3 is TGCAGCGTTGAATCCCAGCGGGAGTGGAATGAGCAGTTCTTC. It codes for CSVESQREWNEQFF. V usage is TRBV29-1 and J usage is TRBJ2-1, with 8 bases aligning to TRBD2. Germline V lookup: CDR1 SQVTM, CDR2 ANQGSEA. The CDR3 is 14 amino acids. Losses at the gene ends were 2 bases for V and 7 bases for J; bases not matched to a gene: 7.

The V gene is TRBV20-1, the J gene TRBJ1-1; maybe TRBD1 (5 bases). The V end was cut by 5 bases, the J end by 5 bases, with 15 bases between. Germline V gene data show CDR1 as DFQATT and CDR2 as SNEGSKA (reference sequence). The CDR3 is 13 amino acids. The CDR3 region has the DNA TGCAGTGCTTACGGGACCCGGAGGACTGAAGCTTTCTTT. This codes for CSAYGTRRTEAFF.

This clonotype was seen more than once but under ten times. J is TRBJ1-1 and V is TRBV18; D is ambiguous. Germline CDR1 reads KGHSH; CDR2 reads LQKENI. The ends were cut back, 7 bases at V and 5 bases at J, with 8 bases in the middle. This CDR3 region has 11 residues. DNA for the CDR3: TGTGCCAGCTTAGGAGAGACTGAAGCTTTCTTT. This codes for CASLGETEAFF. Looking up the rest from reference TRBV18 and TRBJ1-1 gives the full variable domain: NAGVMQNPRHLVRRRGQEARLRCSPMKGHSHVYWYRQLPEEGLKFMVYLQKENIIDESGMPKERFSAEFPKEGPSILRIQQVVRGDSAAYFCASLGETEAFFGQGTRLTVV.

This chain links TRBV20-1 with TRBJ1-1, with TRBD1 identical over 7 bases. The V gene end was trimmed by 3 bases and the J gene end by 5 bases; junction bases not matched to a gene: 9. CDR3 length: 14 amino acids. Germline V lookup: CDR1 DFQATT, CDR2 SNEGSKA (reference sequence). The CDR3 DNA follows: TGCAGTGCTAGTCCGGCACAGGGGATGACTGAAGCTTTCTTT. Protein: CSASPAQGMTEAFF.

This chain joins TRBV20-1 and TRBJ1-6; the D is unclear. The length of the CDR3 is 12 residues. Germline V lookup: CDR1 DFQATT, CDR2 SNEGSKA (reference sequence). The germline V and J ends were trimmed by 3 bases and 7 bases, with 7 bases remaining between them. The DNA of the CDR3 is TGCAGTGCTAGGGCTTCAAATTCACCCCTCCACTTT. As protein: CSARASNSPLHF.

This clonotype was detected ten times or more. V and J are TRBV7-3 and TRBJ2-2; TRBD2 matches at 7 bases. From germline, CDR1 is SGHTA and CDR2 FQGTGA. The CDR3 extends over 15 amino acids. Unmatched junction bases numbered 1, after V lost 0 bases and J lost 3 bases. CDR3 nucleotides: TGTGCCAGCAGCTTAACCCGGGAGGACACCGGGGAGCTGTTTTTT. It is translated as CASSLTREDTGELFF.

This clonotype was picked up a small number of times. The chain has TRBV7-8 and TRBJ2-3, with D possibly TRBD2 on 5 matching bases. Looked up from germline, CDR1 is SGHVS and CDR2 is FQNEAQ. This CDR3 is 16 amino acids long. Trimming took off 2 bases at V and 0 bases at J, with 12 bases between the two ends. The CDR3 nucleotides read TGTGCCAGCAGCTTACGGGAACCTACTAGCACAGATACGCAGTATTTT. Translation: CASSLREPTSTDTQYF.

There are many counts of this clonotype. The V and J genes are TRBV28 and TRBJ2-3; 10 positions match TRBD1. CDR1 and CDR2 from the germline V gene are MDHEN and SYDVKM. V was clipped by 5 bases and J by 1 base; unmatched bases: 3. The CDR3 length is 15 residues. The CDR3, as DNA: TGTGCCAGCAGTCCAGGGACAGGGGGCACAGATACGCAGTATTTT. It translates to CASSPGTGGTDTQYF.

This clonotype appeared a few times. The chain couples TRBV6-5 to TRBJ2-3; D is unresolved. The CDR3 length is 15 residues. Trimming cost V 7 bases and J 0 bases, with 14 bases left between them. CDR1 is MNHEY, CDR2 SVGAGI, per germline. CDR3 loop: CASIKTITSTDTQYF. CDR3 sequence (DNA): TGTGCCAGCATAAAGACGATAACTAGCACAGATACGCAGTATTTT.

This clonotype was detected ten times or more. V usage is TRBV28 and J usage is TRBJ1-2; D is unclear. This CDR3 has 13 residues. The ends were cut back, 6 bases at V and 7 bases at J, with 15 bases in the middle. The germline CDR1 and CDR2 sequences are MDHEN and SYDVKM. As DNA, the CDR3 is TGTGCCAGCAGCCGAGACATTAGAGCTGGCTACACCTTC. Translating gives CASSRDIRAGYTF.

This clonotype appeared a few times. This chain joins TRBV28 and TRBJ2-5; no firm D call. V was pared by 6 bases and J by 0 bases, with 14 bases between. Per the germline V gene, CDR1 is MDHEN and CDR2 is SYDVKM. The CDR3 has 15 amino acids. The CDR3 DNA sequence: TGTGCCAGCAGACCCATTACAGAGTACCAAGAGACCCAGTACTTC. Its translation: CASRPITEYQETQYF.

V usage is TRBV9 and J usage is TRBJ2-5, with TRBD2 matching 10 bases. Losses at the gene ends were 0 bases for V and 1 base for J; bases not matched to a gene: 3. CDR1 is SGDLS and CDR2 is YYNGEE in the germline V gene. The CDR3 loop spans 16 amino acids. CDR3 in amino acids: CASSVESGGVQETQYF. The CDR3 nucleotides are TGTGCCAGCAGCGTAGAGAGCGGGGGGGTCCAAGAGACCCAGTACTTC.

Ten or more counts support this clonotype. The rearrangement joins TRBV5-1 to TRBJ2-3; D gene uncertain. CDR1 and CDR2 from the germline V gene are SGHRS and YFSETQ. The CDR3 has 12 amino acids. Trimming took 4 bases from V and 3 from J, leaving 6 bases between them. CDR3 coding DNA: TGCGCCAGCAGCCCCGATACAGATACGCAGTATTTT. Its translation: CASSPDTDTQYF. Combining the CDR3 with reference TRBV5-1 and TRBJ2-3 gives the whole variable domain KAGVTQTPRYLIKTRGQQVTLSCSPISGHRSVSWYQQTPGQGLQFLFEYFSETQRNKGNFPGRFSGRQFSNSRSEMNVSTLELGDSALYLCASSPDTDTQYFGPGTRLTVL.

This clonotype was counted between two and nine times. The rearrangement uses TRBV7-9 and TRBJ2-1, with TRBD2 identical over 13 bases. The V gene end was trimmed by 5 bases and the J gene end by 6 bases; junction bases not matched to a gene: 7. Germline assignment: CDR1 SEHNR and CDR2 FQNEAQ (reference sequence). The CDR3 loop spans 16 amino acids. CDR3 coding DNA: TGTGCCAGCAGCGGACCCGGACTAGCGGGAGTCAATGAGCAGTTCTTC. It yields the protein CASSGPGLAGVNEQFF. The full variable domain, rest sourced from reference TRBV7-9 and TRBJ2-1, is DTGVSQNPRHKITKRGQNVTFRCDPISEHNRLYWYRQTLGQGPEFLTYFQNEAQLEKSRLLSDRFSAERPKGSFSTLEIQRTEQGDSAMYLCASSGPGLAGVNEQFFGPGTRLTVL.

The chain links TRBV5-3 to TRBJ1-1; unclear D gene. TRBV5-3 is treated as an ORF (open reading frame) with a function not yet certain. Trimming shortened V by 4 bases and J by 6 bases, and 4 bases separated the two germline ends. The CDR3 totals 10 residues. The CDR3 loop is CARSPPEAFF. Written as DNA, the CDR3 is TGTGCCAGAAGCCCTCCTGAAGCTTTCTTT.

The chain combines TRBV5-4 with TRBJ2-1; D is tentatively TRBD1 or TRBD2 (5 bases each). CDR3 length equals 15 residues. Germline assignment: CDR1 SGHNT and CDR2 YYREEE (reference sequence). V was cut by 7 bases and J by 4 bases, with 18 bases left in between. Written as DNA, the CDR3 is TGTGCCAGCGAGTTTGGGGGTAGCGCTTACAATGAGCAGTTCTTC. This translates into CASEFGGSAYNEQFF.

This clonotype was recorded many times. This chain uses TRBV20-1 with TRBJ2-5; TRBD1 matches 7 bases. The junction had 3 bases not matched to a gene; V was cut back by 8 bases and J by 0 bases. The CDR3 has 12 residues. Germline V CDR1 and CDR2: DFQATT, SNEGSKA (reference sequence). CDR3 protein: CSLQGYQETQYF. The CDR3 nucleotides are TGCAGTCTACAGGGGTACCAAGAGACCCAGTACTTC.

This clonotype came up a few times. This chain joins TRBV2 and TRBJ2-7; TRBD1 agrees at 12 bases. After removal of 1 base from V and 5 bases from J, the junction contained 3 bases not matched to a gene. Per germline, CDR1 SNHLY and CDR2 FYNNEI. This CDR3 is built from 15 residues. CDR3 DNA sequence: TGTGCCAGCAGTGAAGGCGGGACAGGGGGCGACGAGCAGTACGTC. It codes for CASSEGGTGGDEQYV.

The chain links TRBV15 to TRBJ1-1; a weak D match, TRBD1 (6 bases). The CDR3 has 16 residues. CDR1 is LNHNV, CDR2 YYDKDF, per germline (reference sequence). V shed 4 bases and J shed 0 bases, with 15 bases lying between them. The CDR3 DNA reads TGTGCCACCAGCAACGGACAGCTACCCATGAACACTGAAGCTTTCTTT. It translates to CATSNGQLPMNTEAFF.

The chain has TRBV12-3 or TRBV12-4 and TRBJ2-2; the match to TRBD1 covers 9 bases. This CDR3 is built from 16 residues. V gave up 5 bases and J gave up 7 bases; unmatched junction bases: 11. The chain's CDR3 is CASSLRTGVDYGELFF. The CDR3 DNA sequence: TGTGCCAGCAGTCTTCGGACAGGGGTCGACTACGGGGAGCTGTTTTTT.

This clonotype was detected many times. The chain recombines TRBV20-1 with TRBJ1-3, with D unclear. The germline V gene has CDR1 DFQATT and CDR2 SNEGSKA (reference sequence). This CDR3 has 15 amino acids. V lost 6 bases and J lost 0, with 15 bases in between. The CDR3 here is CSAPADGVSGNTIYF. The CDR3 DNA sequence: TGCAGTGCCCCTGCGGACGGGGTCTCTGGAAACACCATATATTTT.